What follows are 2 T cell receptor beta chains derived from one specimen sequenced in a study of blood T cell repertoires in COVID-19. This table comes from immunoSEQ multiplex PCR, and its TCRdb copy is limited to in-frame clones, with some not included. The sample shows over 100,000 clones, roughly 84% of them seen only once. The sequenced sample was PBMCs or T cells enriched from blood (not recorded which). The source of these receptors is a woman aged 30 to 39 who had recovered from COVID-19.

This chain connects TRBV15 to TRBJ1-1, with D perhaps matching TRBD1 (5 bases). The length of the CDR3 is 15 residues. Germline CDR1 reads LNHNV; CDR2 reads YYDKDF (reference sequence). V dropped 0 bases and J dropped 5 bases, with 13 bases sitting between them. The CDR3: CATSRDRGRGTEAFF. DNA for the CDR3: TGTGCCACCAGCAGAGATCGGGGGAGAGGAACTGAAGCTTTCTTT.

The chain employs TRBV28 and TRBJ1-4, with unresolved D. Germline V gene data show CDR1 as MDHEN and CDR2 as SYDVKM. Trimming shortened V by 5 bases and J by 0 bases, and 16 bases separated the two germline ends. The length of the CDR3 is 17 residues. The CDR3 nucleotides read TGTGCCAGCAGTCTCCCCCTCTCGGGATCAACTAATGAAAAACTGTTTTTT. It specifies CASSLPLSGSTNEKLFF.